The sequence of this T cell receptor (beta chain) was determined in a study of T cells in Graves' hyperthyroidism and ophthalmopathy (dated by TCRdb to the late 2010s). Background for the entire study: Peripheral blood was sampled at the time of initial diagnosis, prior to any treatment. TCR V-J signatures able to tell the groups apart were searched for in a discovery cohort of 95 or so patients, of whom fewer than 45 had Graves' ophthalmopathy and 57 had stable Graves' hyperthyroidism. An independent validation cohort of fewer than 20 hyperthyroidism patients and approximately 15 patients who later progressed to ophthalmopathy tested prospective prediction of ophthalmopathy. The 100 discovery patients were randomly split 7:3 into training and test sets. Thyroid tissue and blood T-cell repertoires from six Graves' hyperthyroidism patients were also compared in the study. After blood sampling, hyperthyroidism patients were treated with methimazole at a starting dose of 30 mg daily, and ophthalmopathy patients were treated with high-dose intravenous methylprednisolone. The paper reports TCR Vbeta CDR3 sequencing of fewer than 150 peripheral blood samples: approximately 41 ophthalmopathy, roughly 74 hyperthyroidism and roughly 17 progressor patients. Results and caveats for the whole study, not just this receptor: Sample size was not statistically predetermined, and investigators were not blinded to group allocation. Blood samples also contained most of the expanded thyroid clonotypes (frequency above 0.001), which suggests that blood repertoires may reflect thyroid immune responses. In cross-validation, a model built on a 13 V-J signature told ophthalmopathy apart from stable hyperthyroidism with about 90% sensitivity and 81% to 82% specificity, and in testing the same model reached 80%/75%. During validation, the model predicted progression to ophthalmopathy a median of about 6.3 months ahead of onset, with around 65% sensitivity and roughly 72% specificity.

Ophthalmopathy patients had moderately to severely active disease, Clinical Activity Score of at least 3, NOSPECS grade of at least 4, and duration under 3 months. The study excluded patients with uncontrolled infections, other autoimmune diseases, pregnancy or lactation. Diagnoses relied on clinical symptoms, serum thyroxine and TRAb, thyroid ultrasound and orbital computed tomography. Ficoll-Paque density gradient centrifugation was used to isolate PBMCs from around 10 ml of fresh peripheral blood. Trizol reagent was used to extract total RNA, and RNA quality was then checked on an Agilent 2100 Bioanalyzer. This clonotype was observed a few times. Its antigen is unknown. Nothing much larger sits one base from this clone, and base qualities are not available. The TCR beta CDR3 regions were amplified from the RNA transcripts. For the first round of RT-PCR on the TCR CDR3, the HTBI primer set was used together with the Qiagen OneStep RT-PCR kit. Libraries were constructed in a second round of multiplex PCR, after which size selection and purification were performed. The libraries were sequenced on an Illumina HiSeq2000 using paired-end 100 bp reads. For the original study's pipeline: SOAPnuke was used to process the raw data, removing reads that contained adapters or uncalled bases, had a mean Phred below 15, or lacked an exact match to the constant primer or identifier. High-quality paired reads were merged with COPE v1.2.5, and unique nucleotide sequences were defined as clonotypes. Clonotypes were aligned to IMGT TRBV, TRBD and TRBJ reference segments using MiTCR v1.1. Analysis was restricted to V-J combinations with a frequency above 0.0001, which covered about 99% of repertoires. The TCS score was defined as the ratio of F50 (clonal expansion) to E x V (chaos), calculated using BLOSUM62-based TCRdist between CDR3 peptides within each V-J. Welch's t-statistics and random forest reduced fewer than 550 V-J features to about 13, which were used in a naive Bayes classifier (R e1071). TCRdb reprocessed the public reads (quality trimming at Q25 with fastp, clone calling with MiXCR) and kept in-frame beta chains. CDR3 protein duplicates are merged, each entry listing the most common genes and DNA. None of the V and J calls come from the authors' own analysis; TCRdb made them. This sample has about 600,000 distinct CDR3 sequences in its table, and about a sixth of those were observed once. The ten biggest clones cover roughly 3.4% of the sample.

The CDR3 numbers 16 residues from cysteine through phenylalanine. This entry keeps only the CDR3 DNA: 48 bases, framed from base 1. V is cut back by 2 bases and J by 1 base, with 6 bases in the junction unmatched. CDR1 and CDR2 were assigned from the germline V gene as MGHRA and YSYEKL. Recombination linked TRBV4-1 to TRBJ2-3; TRBD1 matches 7 bases in the middle. The sequenced material came from blood. The source is a woman aged 40 to 50 with Graves' ophthalmopathy. The CDR3 sequence is CASSQSGTAGTDTQYF. The DNA sequence follows: TGCGCCAGCAGCCAATCCGGGACAGCCGGCACAGATACGCAGTATTTT.